One and the same sample provided the 9 T cell receptor beta chains below, sequenced in a study of T cells after posttransplantation cyclophosphamide. The protocol was immunoSEQ multiplex PCR, while the TCRdb copy is restricted to in-frame clones and leaves out a portion. The counts give roughly 10,000 clones, none of them seen only once; 3% to 4.5% is held by the top ten. A marrow graft followed busulfan-fludarabine conditioning, with cyclophosphamide on days +3 and +4. The sample here was PBMCs, taken roughly 340 days after allogeneic stem cell transplant with posttransplant cyclophosphamide. Source of these receptors: a male patient aged 45-59 years who received an allogeneic stem cell transplant from a related donor and was CMV-positive. Some T cells may be graft donor cells.

In its sample, this clone was seen many times. This chain links TRBV11-2 with TRBJ1-1; a weak D match, TRBD1 (5 bases). The V gene lost 1 base and the J gene lost 1 base, with 13 bases spanning the gap. This CDR3 contains 16 residues. Per germline, CDR1 SGHAT and CDR2 FQNNGV. The CDR3 region has the DNA TGTGCCAGCAGCTTAGTAATGGGGCAGCCGAACACTGAAGCTTTCTTT. This gives the protein CASSLVMGQPNTEAFF.

This clone was seen a handful of times. The chain has TRBV5-8 and TRBJ2-4, with D possibly matching TRBD2 (5 bases). The CDR3 runs 13 residues. Trimming removed 4 bases from V and 6 bases from J, with 11 bases in between. Germline V gene sequence: CDR1 SGHTS, CDR2 YDEGEE. DNA for the CDR3: TGTGCCAGCAGCCCAGTAGAGGGAAACATTCAGTACTTC. It is translated as CASSPVEGNIQYF.

This clone was recorded many times. The V gene is TRBV2, the J gene TRBJ1-1; 7 bases agree with TRBD1. The V gene's germline CDR1 is SNHLY and CDR2 FYNNEI. Trimming at V came to 5 bases and at J to 2 bases, leaving 14 bases not matched to a gene. This CDR3 spans 17 amino acids. CDR3 sequence: CASSPPSTGNPNTEAFF. DNA of the CDR3: TGTGCCAGCAGTCCTCCCTCGACAGGGAATCCTAACACTGAAGCTTTCTTT.

This clone was observed many times. The rearrangement joins TRBV4-1 to TRBJ2-1; D might be TRBD1 (5 bases). The CDR3 is 13 amino acids. Germline-derived CDR1 and CDR2 are MGHRA and YSYEKL. V was trimmed by 6 bases and J by 8 bases, leaving 14 bases between them. The chain's CDR3 is CASRRQGWDEQFF. The CDR3 bases are TGCGCCAGCAGACGGCAGGGTTGGGATGAGCAGTTCTTC.

This clone was seen repeatedly, ten times or more. The chain is built from TRBV28 and TRBJ2-7; D might be TRBD2 (6 bases). Germline loops: CDR1 MDHEN, CDR2 SYDVKM. V lost 7 bases, J lost 1 base, and 11 bases lay in between. CDR3 length equals 13 residues. The CDR3 protein is CASIAGGSYEQYF. The CDR3 DNA sequence: TGTGCCAGCATCGCCGGGGGTTCCTACGAGCAGTACTTC.

This clone has at least ten counts. The chain carries TRBV2 and TRBJ2-3; TRBD2 aligns across 10 bases. Germline trimming cut 10 bases from V and 4 bases from J; bases unmatched to any gene: 11. The CDR3 length is 15 residues. CDR1 and CDR2 from the germline V gene are SNHLY and FYNNEI. The CDR3 sequence: CATSMERGGADTQYF. CDR3 in DNA: TGTGCCACTTCGATGGAGCGGGGGGGCGCAGATACGCAGTATTTT.

This clone came up many times. The V and J genes are TRBV29-1 and TRBJ2-7; possible D gene TRBD1, 6 bases. From germline, CDR1 is SQVTM and CDR2 ANQGSEA. This CDR3 region has 12 residues. The V and J ends lost 7 bases and 2 bases respectively, with 12 bases between them. CDR3 sequence: CSARTDAYEQYF. The CDR3 nucleotides are TGCAGCGCTCGGACAGACGCCTACGAGCAGTACTTC.

This clone is labeled medium-sized. The chain recombines TRBV5-4 with TRBJ2-2; 7 nucleotides agree with TRBD1. Trimming removed 5 bases from V and 0 bases from J; junction bases left unmatched: 10. In germline, CDR1 is SGHNT, CDR2 YYREEE (reference sequence). CDR3 length equals 17 residues. CDR3 in DNA: TGTGCCAGCAGAGCTAACAGGGGAATGGCGAACACCGGGGAGCTGTTTTTT. Its protein is CASRANRGMANTGELFF.

Ten or more counts support this clone. V gene TRBV19 combines with J gene TRBJ2-1; D perhaps matches TRBD1 (6 bases). Germline V gene lookup returns CDR1 LNHDA and CDR2 SQIVND (reference sequence). This CDR3 region has 13 residues. V shed 6 bases and J shed 7 bases, with 13 bases lying between them. The CDR3 coding sequence is TGTGCCAGTAGCGAAACAGGGTGGAATGAGCAGTTCTTC. It translates to CASSETGWNEQFF. Based on the CDR3 plus reference TRBV19 and TRBJ2-1, the full variable domain is DGGITQSPKYLFRKEGQNVTLSCEQNLNHDAMYWYRQDPGQGLRLIYYSQIVNDFQKGDIAEGYSVSREKKESFPLTVTSAQKNPTAFYLCASSETGWNEQFFGPGTRLTVL.